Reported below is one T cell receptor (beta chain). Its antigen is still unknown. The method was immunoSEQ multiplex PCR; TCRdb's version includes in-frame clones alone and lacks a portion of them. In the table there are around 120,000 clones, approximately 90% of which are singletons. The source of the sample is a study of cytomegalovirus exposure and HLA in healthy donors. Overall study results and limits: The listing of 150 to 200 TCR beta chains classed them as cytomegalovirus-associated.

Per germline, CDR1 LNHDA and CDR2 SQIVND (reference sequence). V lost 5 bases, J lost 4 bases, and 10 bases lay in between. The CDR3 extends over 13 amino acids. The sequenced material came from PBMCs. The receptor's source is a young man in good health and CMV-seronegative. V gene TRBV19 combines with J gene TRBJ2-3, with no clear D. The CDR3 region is CASSPRLADTQYF. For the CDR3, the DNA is TGTGCCAGTAGTCCCCGACTGGCAGATACGCAGTATTTT.